The entry that follows covers one T cell receptor (beta chain) sequence. Its antigen remains unidentified. This record belongs to a study of T cell responses to AZD1222 COVID-19 vaccine. Overall study results and limits: Reports say nearly half of spike-specific TCRs go after unmutated variant regions. Most donors were white British and more were female, and clonal diversity was possibly underestimated. Repertoires in all cases were sampled only once the peak T cell response had passed.

Assay: immunoSEQ multiplex PCR; the TCRdb copy retains only in-frame clones and omits some. This sample carries approximately 77,000 clones, roughly 85% of them seen once, and the ten largest clones take 3.4%. The CDR3 length is 14 residues. Trimming removed 11 bases at V and 4 bases at J, with 20 bases between. Germline loops: CDR1 SNHLY, CDR2 FYNNEI. The chain couples TRBV2 to TRBJ1-2; weak D call: TRBD1 (6 bases). This sequence originates from an adult who received the AZD1222 COVID-19 vaccine. Sequenced material: peripheral blood, taken 28 days after the second AZD1222 dose. DNA of the CDR3: TGTGCCGGCCGACCCGGGGGCGGGGGCTATGGCTACACCTTC. Its translation: CAGRPGGGGYGYTF.